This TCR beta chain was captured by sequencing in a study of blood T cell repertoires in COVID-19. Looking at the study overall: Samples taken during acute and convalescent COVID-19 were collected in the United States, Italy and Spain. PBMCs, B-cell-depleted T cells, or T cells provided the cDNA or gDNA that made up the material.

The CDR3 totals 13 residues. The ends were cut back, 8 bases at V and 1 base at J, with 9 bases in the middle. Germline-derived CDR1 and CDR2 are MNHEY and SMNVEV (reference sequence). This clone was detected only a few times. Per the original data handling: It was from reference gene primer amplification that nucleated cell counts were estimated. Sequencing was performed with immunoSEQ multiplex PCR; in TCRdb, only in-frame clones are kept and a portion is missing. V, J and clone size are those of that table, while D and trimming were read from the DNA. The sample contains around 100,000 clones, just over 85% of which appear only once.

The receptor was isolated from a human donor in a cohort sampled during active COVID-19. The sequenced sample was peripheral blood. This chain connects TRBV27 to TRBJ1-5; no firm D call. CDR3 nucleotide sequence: TGTGCCAGCGGAGGGAGAAGCAATCAGCCCCAGCATTTT. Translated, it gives CASGGRSNQPQHF.